This T cell receptor (beta chain) comes out of a study of primary melanoma T cells and metastatic recurrence. Turning to the study itself: Tumors were T2–T4 primary melanomas thicker than 1 mm.

To note about this clone: The antigen remains undetermined.

Sequenced by immunoSEQ multiplex PCR; TCRdb stores in-frame clones only, minus some. The sample consists of more than 1,200 clones, 80% to 90% of them appearing once. The CDR3 totals 12 residues. The germline V and J ends were trimmed by 6 bases and 8 bases, with 13 bases remaining between them. Germline-derived CDR1 and CDR2 are MNHGY and SAAAGT. Patients with resected primary melanoma were considered at risk of metastatic recurrence. Findings and limits, study-wide: A tumor T-cell fraction above 20% appeared protective. Reportedly, T-cell fraction predicted progression-free survival beyond thickness, ulceration, mitoses, age.

The V call is TRBV6-8, the J call TRBJ1-2; the D is unclear. This clonotype was obtained from a human donor with melanoma. Sequences were obtained from melanoma tumor tissue. Written as DNA, the CDR3 is TGTGCCAGCAGCCTCTCCGGAAGGGGCTACACCTTC. Translated: CASSLSGRGYTF.